The clone carrying this TCR beta chain has more than one count but fewer than ten. The target antigen is unknown. The study ran its PCR with 60 Vbeta and 13 Jbeta primers. Data came from immunoSEQ multiplex PCR; TCRdb stores just in-frame clones and leaves some out. The sample gives under 200,000 clones, 65% to 85% of which show up once; around 6.5% is in the top ten. Per the germline V gene, CDR1 is LGHNA and CDR2 is YSLEER. The junction had 6 bases not matched to a gene; V was cut back by 4 bases and J by 1 base. The CDR3 length is 15 residues. The donors were healthy bone marrow donors. The record originates from a study of cytomegalovirus exposure and HLA in healthy donors. In the study overall: A preliminary data release comprised around 85 million unique TCRs obtained from HLA-typed donors. Study findings and constraints: Apparent HLA restriction characterized most CMV-associated TCR beta chains in a later analysis. In a later analysis, a genetic analysis reported fewer productive-TCR N-insertions in an Asian-associated ancestry cluster than the cohort average.

The chain has TRBV4-3 and TRBJ1-2; 7 nucleotides agree with TRBD1. The clonotype originates from a male donor in good health and CMV-seropositive. The sequencing sample was made of PBMCs. The CDR3 DNA reads as TGCGCCAGCAGCCCGGGTACAGGGGTTAACTATGGCTACACCTTC. Protein sequence: CASSPGTGVNYGYTF.